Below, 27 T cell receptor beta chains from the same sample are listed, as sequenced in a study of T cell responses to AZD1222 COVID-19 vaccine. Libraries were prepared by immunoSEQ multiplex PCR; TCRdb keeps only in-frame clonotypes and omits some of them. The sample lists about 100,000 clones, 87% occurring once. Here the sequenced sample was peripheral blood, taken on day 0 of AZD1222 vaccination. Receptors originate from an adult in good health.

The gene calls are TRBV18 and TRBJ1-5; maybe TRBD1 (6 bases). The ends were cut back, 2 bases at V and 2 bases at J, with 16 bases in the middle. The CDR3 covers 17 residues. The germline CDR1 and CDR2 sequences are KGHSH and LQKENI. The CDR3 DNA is TGTGCCAGCTCACCAGCCTTTACAGGGAACGGCAATCAGCCCCAGCATTTT. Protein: CASSPAFTGNGNQPQHF. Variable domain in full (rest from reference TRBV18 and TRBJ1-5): NAGVMQNPRHLVRRRGQEARLRCSPMKGHSHVYWYRQLPEEGLKFMVYLQKENIIDESGMPKERFSAEFPKEGPSILRIQQVVRGDSAAYFCASSPAFTGNGNQPQHFGDGTRLSIL.

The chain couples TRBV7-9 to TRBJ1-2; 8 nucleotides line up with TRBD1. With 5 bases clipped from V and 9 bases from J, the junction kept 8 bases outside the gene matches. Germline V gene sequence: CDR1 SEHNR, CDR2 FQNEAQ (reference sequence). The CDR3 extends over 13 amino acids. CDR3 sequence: CASSKRQGRSYTF. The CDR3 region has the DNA TGTGCCAGCAGCAAGCGACAGGGGAGGAGCTACACCTTC.

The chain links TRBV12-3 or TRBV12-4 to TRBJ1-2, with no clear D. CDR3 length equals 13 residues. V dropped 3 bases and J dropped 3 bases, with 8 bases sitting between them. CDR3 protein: CASSLGWDYGYTF. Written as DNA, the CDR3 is TGTGCCAGCAGTTTGGGTTGGGACTATGGCTACACCTTC.

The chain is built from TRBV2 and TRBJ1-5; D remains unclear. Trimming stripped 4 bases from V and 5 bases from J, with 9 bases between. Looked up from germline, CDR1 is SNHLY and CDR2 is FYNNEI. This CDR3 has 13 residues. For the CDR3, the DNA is TGTGCCAGCAGTGTCCGACTGTATCAGCCCCAGCATTTT. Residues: CASSVRLYQPQHF.

The CDR3 sequence is CASSWRSSNSPLHF. The CDR3 region has the DNA TGTGCCAGCAGCTGGAGGTCAAGTAATTCACCCCTCCACTTT. The chain carries TRBV5-8 and TRBJ1-6, with unresolved D. The germline CDR1 and CDR2 sequences are SGHTS and YDEGEE. Trimming took off 3 bases at V and 6 bases at J, with 10 bases between the two ends. This CDR3 has 14 residues. Full variable domain (outside the CDR3, taken from reference TRBV5-8 and TRBJ1-6): EAGVTQSPTHLIKTRGQQATLRCSPISGHTSVYWYQQALGLGLQFLLWYDEGEERNRGNFPPRFSGRQFPNYSSELNVNALELEDSALYLCASSWRSSNSPLHFGNGTRLTVT.

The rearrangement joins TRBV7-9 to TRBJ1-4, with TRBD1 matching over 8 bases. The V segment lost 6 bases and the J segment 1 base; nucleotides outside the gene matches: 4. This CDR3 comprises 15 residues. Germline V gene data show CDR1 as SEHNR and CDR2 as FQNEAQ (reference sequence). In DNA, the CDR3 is TGTGCCAGCAGTTCAGGGGGCAGAACTAATGAAAAACTGTTTTTT. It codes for CASSSGGRTNEKLFF.

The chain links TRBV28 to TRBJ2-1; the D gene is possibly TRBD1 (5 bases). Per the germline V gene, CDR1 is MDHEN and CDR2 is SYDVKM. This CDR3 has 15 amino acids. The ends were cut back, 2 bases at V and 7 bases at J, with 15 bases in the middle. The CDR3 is CASSLGQGVTNEQFF. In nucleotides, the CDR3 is TGTGCCAGCAGTTTAGGGCAGGGCGTAACGAATGAGCAGTTCTTC.

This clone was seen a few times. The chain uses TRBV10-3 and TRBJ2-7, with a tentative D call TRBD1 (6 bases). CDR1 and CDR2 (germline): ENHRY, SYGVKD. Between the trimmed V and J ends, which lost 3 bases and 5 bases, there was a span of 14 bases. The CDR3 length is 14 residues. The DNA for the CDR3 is TGTGCCATCAGTGAATTCAGGGCAGGGGACGAGCAGTACTTC. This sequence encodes CAISEFRAGDEQYF.

DNA for the CDR3: TGTGCCAGCAGCCAAGGGAAAGGCTTCGGGATAAACTATGGCTACACCTTC. This gives the protein CASSQGKGFGINYGYTF. The chain uses TRBV14 and TRBJ1-2; D remains unclear. Germline V gene data show CDR1 as SGHDN and CDR2 as FVKESK. Trimming took off 1 base at V and 2 bases at J, with 17 bases between the two ends. The CDR3 loop spans 17 amino acids.

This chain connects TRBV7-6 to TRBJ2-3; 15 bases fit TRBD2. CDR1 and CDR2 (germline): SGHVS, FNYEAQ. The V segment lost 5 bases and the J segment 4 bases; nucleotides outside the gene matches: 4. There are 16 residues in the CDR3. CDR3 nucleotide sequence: TGTGCCAGCAGCCGGGGACTAGCGGGGGGCCCAGATACGCAGTATTTT. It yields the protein CASSRGLAGGPDTQYF.

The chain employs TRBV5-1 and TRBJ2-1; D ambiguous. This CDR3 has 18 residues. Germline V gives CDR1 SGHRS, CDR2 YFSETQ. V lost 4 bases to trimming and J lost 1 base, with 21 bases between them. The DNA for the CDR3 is TGCGCCAGCAGCATCTCCCTCTTCGCGGCACGGTCCTACAATGAGCAGTTCTTC. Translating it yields CASSISLFAARSYNEQFF.

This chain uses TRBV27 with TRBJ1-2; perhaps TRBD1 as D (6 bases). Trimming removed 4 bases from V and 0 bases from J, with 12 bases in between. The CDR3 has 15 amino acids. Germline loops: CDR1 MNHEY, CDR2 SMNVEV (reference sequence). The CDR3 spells CASSSRQASNYGYTF. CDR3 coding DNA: TGTGCCAGCAGTTCAAGACAGGCCTCTAACTATGGCTACACCTTC.

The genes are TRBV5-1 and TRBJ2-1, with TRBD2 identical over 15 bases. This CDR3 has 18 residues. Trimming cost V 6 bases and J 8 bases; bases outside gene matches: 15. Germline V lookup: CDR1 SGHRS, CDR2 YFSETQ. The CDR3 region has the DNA TGCGCCAGCACCCAAGGACTAGCGGGGGGGCCACGTTTCCATGAGCAGTTCTTC. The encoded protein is CASTQGLAGGPRFHEQFF.

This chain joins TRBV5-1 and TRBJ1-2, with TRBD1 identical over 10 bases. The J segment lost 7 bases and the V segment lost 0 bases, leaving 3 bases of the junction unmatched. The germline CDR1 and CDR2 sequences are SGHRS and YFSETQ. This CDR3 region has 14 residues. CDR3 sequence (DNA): TGCGCCAGCAGCTTGGAAGGGACAGGGGCTGGCTACACCTTC. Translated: CASSLEGTGAGYTF.

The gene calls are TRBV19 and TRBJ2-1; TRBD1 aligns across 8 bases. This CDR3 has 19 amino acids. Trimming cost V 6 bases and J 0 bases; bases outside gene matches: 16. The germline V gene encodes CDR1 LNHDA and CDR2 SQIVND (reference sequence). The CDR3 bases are TGTGCCAGTAGGAAGCAAGGACAGGGACTTTTCAGCTCCTACAATGAGCAGTTCTTC. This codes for CASRKQGQGLFSSYNEQFF.

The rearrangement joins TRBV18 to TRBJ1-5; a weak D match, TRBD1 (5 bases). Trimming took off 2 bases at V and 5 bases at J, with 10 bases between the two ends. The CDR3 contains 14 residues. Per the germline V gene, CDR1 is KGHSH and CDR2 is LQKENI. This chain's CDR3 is CASSPRLGDQPQHF. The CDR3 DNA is TGTGCCAGCTCACCAAGGTTGGGGGATCAGCCCCAGCATTTT. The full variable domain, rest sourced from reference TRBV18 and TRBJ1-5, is NAGVMQNPRHLVRRRGQEARLRCSPMKGHSHVYWYRQLPEEGLKFMVYLQKENIIDESGMPKERFSAEFPKEGPSILRIQQVVRGDSAAYFCASSPRLGDQPQHFGDGTRLSIL.

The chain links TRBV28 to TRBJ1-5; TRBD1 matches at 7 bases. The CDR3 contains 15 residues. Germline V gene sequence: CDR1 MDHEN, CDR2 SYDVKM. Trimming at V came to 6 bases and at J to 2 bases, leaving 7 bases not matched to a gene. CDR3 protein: CASSLTGVGNQPQHF. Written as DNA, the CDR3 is TGTGCCAGCAGCCTAACAGGGGTGGGCAATCAGCCCCAGCATTTT.

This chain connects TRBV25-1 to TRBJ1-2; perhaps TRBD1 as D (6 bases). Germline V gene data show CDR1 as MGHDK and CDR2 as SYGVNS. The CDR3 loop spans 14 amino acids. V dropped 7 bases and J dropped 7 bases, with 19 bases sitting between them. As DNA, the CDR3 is TGTGCCAGCACCCCGCACGGGGGCGGCGGTGGCTACACCTTC. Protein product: CASTPHGGGGGYTF.

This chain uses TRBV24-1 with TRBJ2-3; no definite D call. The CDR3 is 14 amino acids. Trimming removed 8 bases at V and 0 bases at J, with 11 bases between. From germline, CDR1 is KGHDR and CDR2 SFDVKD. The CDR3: CATIGEISTDTQYF. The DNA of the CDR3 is TGTGCCACCATCGGAGAAATTAGCACAGATACGCAGTATTTT.

As DNA, the CDR3 is TGTGCCAGCAGCGTAGCAGCAGGACCCTATAATTCACCCCTCCACTTT. It encodes CASSVAAGPYNSPLHF. This rearrangement joins TRBV9 to TRBJ1-6; D not resolved. There are 16 residues in the CDR3. V lost 0 bases, J lost 2 bases, and 9 bases lay in between. In germline, CDR1 is SGDLS, CDR2 YYNGEE.

CDR3 DNA sequence: TGTGCCAGCAGCCAGGACAGGGGGCTAAGCACCATATATTTT. Its translation is CASSQDRGLSTIYF. The rearrangement uses TRBV7-9 and TRBJ1-3, with 11 bases matching TRBD1. Unmatched junction bases numbered 6, after V lost 5 bases and J lost 9 bases. CDR1 SEHNR and CDR2 FQNEAQ come from the germline V gene (reference sequence). CDR3 size: 14 residues.

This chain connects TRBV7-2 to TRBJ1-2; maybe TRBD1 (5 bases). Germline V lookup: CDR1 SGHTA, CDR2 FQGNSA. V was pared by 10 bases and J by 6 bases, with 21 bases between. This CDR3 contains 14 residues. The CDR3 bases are TGTGCCACCTCAGGGTTGGTGGTAGGGAATGGCTACACCTTC. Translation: CATSGLVVGNGYTF.

The CDR3 nucleotides read TGTGCCAGCAGCGTGACTAGCGGGGGGCAGGGTGAGCAGTTCTTC. Protein sequence: CASSVTSGGQGEQFF. The chain is built from TRBV11-3 and TRBJ2-1; 13 bases align to TRBD2. The length of the CDR3 is 15 residues. Germline loops: CDR1 SGHNT, CDR2 YENEEA. Trimming took 5 bases from V and 9 from J; bases not matched to a gene: 7.

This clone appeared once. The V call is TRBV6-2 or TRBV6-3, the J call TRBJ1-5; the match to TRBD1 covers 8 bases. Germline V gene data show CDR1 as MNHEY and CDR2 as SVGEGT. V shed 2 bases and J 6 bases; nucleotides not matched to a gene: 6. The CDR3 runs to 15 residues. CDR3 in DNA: TGTGCCAGCAGTTACGCACAGGGGGGCACTCAGCCCCAGCATTTT. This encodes CASSYAQGGTQPQHF.

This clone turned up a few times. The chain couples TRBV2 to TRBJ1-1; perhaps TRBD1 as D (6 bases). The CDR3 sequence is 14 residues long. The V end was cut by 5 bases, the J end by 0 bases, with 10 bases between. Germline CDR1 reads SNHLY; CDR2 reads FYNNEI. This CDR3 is CASSHRDLNTEAFF. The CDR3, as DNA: TGTGCCAGCAGTCACAGGGATTTGAACACTGAAGCTTTCTTT.

CDR3 nucleotide sequence: TGTGCCAGCAGTCCCCGACAGACCCCGCAAGCTTTCTTT. As protein: CASSPRQTPQAFF. The chain recombines TRBV27 with TRBJ1-1, with D perhaps matching TRBD1 (5 bases). V dropped 5 bases and J dropped 9 bases, with 16 bases sitting between them. Germline V gene data show CDR1 as MNHEY and CDR2 as SMNVEV (reference sequence). The CDR3 has 13 amino acids.

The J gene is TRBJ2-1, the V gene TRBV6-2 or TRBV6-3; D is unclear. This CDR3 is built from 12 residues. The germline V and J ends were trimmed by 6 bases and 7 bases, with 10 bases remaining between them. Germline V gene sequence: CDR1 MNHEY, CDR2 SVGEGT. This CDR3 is CASSRPRNEQFF. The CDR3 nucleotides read TGTGCCAGCAGCCGACCACGAAATGAGCAGTTCTTC.